One T cell receptor (beta chain) is described in this entry. The data are from a study of early T cells in non-severe SARS-CoV-2 infection. Study as a whole: Unpaired chains resulted from sequencing bulk RNA of unsorted whole blood.

In the library, individual cDNA molecules carried attached unique molecular identifiers. TCRdb reprocessed the 5' RACE reads via MiXCR and lists one record per CDR3 protein. The table has about 35,000 distinct CDR3 sequences, 6% to 7% seen once; the top ten hold 7.6%. The length of the CDR3 is 14 residues. The V end was cut by 4 bases, the J end by 3 bases, with 10 bases between. The germline V gene has CDR1 MRHNA and CDR2 SNTAGT. Sequencing input: whole blood. This sequence joins TRBV6-4 and TRBJ1-5; D is uncertain. This sequence originates from an adult who was a healthcare worker with PCR-confirmed SARS-CoV-2 infection or an uninfected control (not recorded which). Written as DNA, the CDR3 is TGTGCCAGCAGTGTGGACGGAGTCAATCAGCCCCAGCATTTT. It is translated as CASSVDGVNQPQHF.